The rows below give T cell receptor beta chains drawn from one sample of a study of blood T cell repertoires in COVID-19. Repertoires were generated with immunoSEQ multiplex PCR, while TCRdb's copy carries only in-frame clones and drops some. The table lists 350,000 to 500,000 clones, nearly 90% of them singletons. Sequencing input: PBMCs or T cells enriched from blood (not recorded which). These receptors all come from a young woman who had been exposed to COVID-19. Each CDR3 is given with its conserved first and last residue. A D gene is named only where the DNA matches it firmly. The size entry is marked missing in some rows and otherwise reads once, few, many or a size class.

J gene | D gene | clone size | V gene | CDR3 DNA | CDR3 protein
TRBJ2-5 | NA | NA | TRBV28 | TGTGCCAGCAGTCCCTGGGGCCCCCAAGAGACCCAGTACTTC | CASSPWGPQETQYF
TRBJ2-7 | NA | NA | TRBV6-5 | TGTGCCAGCAGAAAAGAAATCGGCTCCTACGAGCAGTACTTC | CASRKEIGSYEQYF
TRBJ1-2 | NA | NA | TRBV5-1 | TGCGCCAGCAGTACCGGGCAGCCAGGGTGGTATGGCTACACCTTC | CASSTGQPGWYGYTF
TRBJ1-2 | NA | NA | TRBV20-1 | TGCAGTGCTAGGTCAGGGAATGGCTACACCTTC | CSARSGNGYTF
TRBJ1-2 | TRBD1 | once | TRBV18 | TGTGCCAGCTCACCAAGGACAGGGGATGGCTACACCTTC | CASSPRTGDGYTF
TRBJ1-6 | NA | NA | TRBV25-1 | TGTGCCAGCAGTGAATGGGGGCAGGGCGATTCACCCCTCCACTTT | CASSEWGQGDSPLHF
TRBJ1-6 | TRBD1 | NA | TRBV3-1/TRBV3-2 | TGTGCCAGCAGCCAACAGGGGGCAGGACCCCTCCACTTT | CASSQQGAGPLHF
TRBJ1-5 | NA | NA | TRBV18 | TGTGCCAGCTCACCAGGGGGCGAAGGAGGCAATCAGCCCCAGCATTTT | CASSPGGEGGNQPQHF
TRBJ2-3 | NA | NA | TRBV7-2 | TGTGCCAGCAGTTACACAGATACGCAGTATTTT | CASSYTDTQYF
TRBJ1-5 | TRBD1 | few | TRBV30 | TGTGCCTTCAGGGGGATAGGGTTTGTCGATCAGCCCCAGCATTTT | CAFRGIGFVDQPQHF
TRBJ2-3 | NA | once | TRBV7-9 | TGTGCCAGCAGCTTAGGGGACATAGGCACAGATACGCAGTATTTT | CASSLGDIGTDTQYF
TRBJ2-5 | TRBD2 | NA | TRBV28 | TGTGCCAGCAGTCTGCCCCAAACGGGGGGAGGCAAAGAGACCCAGTACTTC | CASSLPQTGGGKETQYF
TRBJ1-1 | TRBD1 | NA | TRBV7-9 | TGTGCCAGCAGCTTCACAGGGGCTTCGAACACTGAAGCTTTCTTT | CASSFTGASNTEAFF
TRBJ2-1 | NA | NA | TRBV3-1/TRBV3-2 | TGTGCCAGCAGCCAAGCCTCGACAGCCCGTATGCCGTTCTTC | CASSQASTARMPFF
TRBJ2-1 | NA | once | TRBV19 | TGTGCCAGTAGTCCCGTGGCGGGCTCCTACAATGAGCAGTTCTTC | CASSPVAGSYNEQFF
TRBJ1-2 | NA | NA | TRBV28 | TGTGCCAGTGAGGGGGTAAATCTATATGGCTACACCTTC | CASEGVNLYGYTF